This T cell receptor beta chain originates from a study of cytomegalovirus exposure and HLA in healthy donors. Points from the study as a whole: When the data were analyzed later, several of the most significant clusters appeared to be linked to common viral pathogens.

It was with 60 Vbeta and 13 Jbeta primers that the PCR ran. The assay was immunoSEQ multiplex PCR, and TCRdb's table has in-frame clones only and misses some. The sample shows roughly 97,000 clones, roughly four fifths of them seen only once. This clone was counted between two and nine times. Its antigen is as yet unknown. Sequencing was performed on PBMCs. The TCR originated in a man between 40 and 49 years old in good health and CMV-seronegative.

CDR3 residues: CASSSRREDTEAFF. In nucleotides, the CDR3 is TGCGCCAGCAGCTCTCGGAGGGAGGACACTGAAGCTTTCTTT. The chain combines TRBV5-1 with TRBJ1-1; D unresolved. The V gene's germline CDR1 is SGHRS and CDR2 YFSETQ. The CDR3 spans 14 residues. Trimming removed 3 bases from V and 3 bases from J, with 12 bases in between.